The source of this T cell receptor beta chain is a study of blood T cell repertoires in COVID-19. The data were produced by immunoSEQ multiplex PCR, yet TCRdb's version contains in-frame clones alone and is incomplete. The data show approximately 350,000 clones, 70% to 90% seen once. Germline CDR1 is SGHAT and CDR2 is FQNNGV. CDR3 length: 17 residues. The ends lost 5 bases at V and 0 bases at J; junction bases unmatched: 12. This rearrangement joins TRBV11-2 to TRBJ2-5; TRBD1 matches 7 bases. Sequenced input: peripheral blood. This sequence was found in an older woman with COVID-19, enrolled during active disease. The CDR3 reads CASSHYKGQLYQETQYF. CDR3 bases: TGTGCCAGCAGCCATTATAAGGGACAGCTGTACCAAGAGACCCAGTACTTC. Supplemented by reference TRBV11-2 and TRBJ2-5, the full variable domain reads EAGVAQSPRYKIIEKRQSVAFWCNPISGHATLYWYQQILGQGPKLLIQFQNNGVVDDSQLPKDRFSAERLKGVDSTLKIQPAKLEDSAVYLCASSHYKGQLYQETQYFGPGTRLLVL.